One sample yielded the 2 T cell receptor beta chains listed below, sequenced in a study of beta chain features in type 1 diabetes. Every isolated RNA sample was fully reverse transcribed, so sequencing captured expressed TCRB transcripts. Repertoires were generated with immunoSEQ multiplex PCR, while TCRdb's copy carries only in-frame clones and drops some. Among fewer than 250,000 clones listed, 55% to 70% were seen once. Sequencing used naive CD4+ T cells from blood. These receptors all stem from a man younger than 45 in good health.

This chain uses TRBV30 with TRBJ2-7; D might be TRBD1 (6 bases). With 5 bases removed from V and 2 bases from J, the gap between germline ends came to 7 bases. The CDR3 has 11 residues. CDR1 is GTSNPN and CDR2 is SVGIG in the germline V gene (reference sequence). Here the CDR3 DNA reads TGTGCCTGGGGGACACCCTACGAGCAGTACTTC. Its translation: CAWGTPYEQYF.

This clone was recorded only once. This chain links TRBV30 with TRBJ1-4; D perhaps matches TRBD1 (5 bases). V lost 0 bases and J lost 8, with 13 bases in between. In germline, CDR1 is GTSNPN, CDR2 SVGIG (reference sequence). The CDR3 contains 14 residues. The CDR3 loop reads CAWSVQSGWEKLFF. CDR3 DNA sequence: TGTGCCTGGAGTGTACAATCAGGGTGGGAAAAACTGTTTTTT. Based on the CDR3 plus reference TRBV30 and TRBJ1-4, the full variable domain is SQTIHQWPATLVQPVGSPLSLECTVEGTSNPNLYWYRQAAGRGLQLLFYSVGIGQISSEVPQNLSASRPQDRQFILSSKKLLLSDSGFYLCAWSVQSGWEKLFFGSGTQLSVL.